This T cell receptor beta chain was sequenced in a study of blood T cell repertoires in COVID-19. Study-wide background: Samples came from the United States, Italy and Spain, spanning acute and convalescent COVID-19.

In the source study's methods: Estimation of nucleated cell counts was performed using reference gene primer amplification. Profiled with immunoSEQ multiplex PCR; TCRdb holds only in-frame clones, not every one. The D gene and trimming were derived from the DNA, and the V and J assignments and clone size from that table. The profile shows 190,000 or so clones, roughly 90% of them singletons. Symptom resolution, clearance, or two negative PCRs marked the recovered donors of Cohort 3. CDR1 and CDR2 from the germline V gene are MNHEY and SVGAGI. V dropped 2 bases and J dropped 2 bases, with 6 bases sitting between them. This CDR3 spans 14 amino acids.

The specimen was PBMCs or T cells enriched from blood (not recorded which). This sequence joins TRBV6-5 and TRBJ1-4; possible D gene TRBD1, 5 bases. The receptor was isolated from a woman aged 18-30 years who had recovered from COVID-19. The CDR3 DNA follows: TGTGCCAGCAGTTACAAGGGGACTAATGAAAAACTGTTTTTT. Protein sequence: CASSYKGTNEKLFF.